A single sample gave rise to the 20 T cell receptor beta chains below, sequenced in a study of shared T cell receptors in the human thymus. Assay: immunoSEQ multiplex PCR; the TCRdb copy retains only in-frame clones and omits some. The sample has about 660,000 clones; approximately 87% are singletons. These records were also assigned to another study, of human thymus T cells.

The sequencing sample was made of thymocytes. The receptors originated from a boy younger than two with a congenital heart defect.

The chain carries TRBV10-3 and TRBJ2-7; 8 bases fit TRBD2. Germline CDR1 is ENHRY and CDR2 is SYGVKD. With 3 bases clipped from V and 6 bases from J, the junction kept 7 bases outside the gene matches. This CDR3 is 14 amino acids long. CDR3 residues: CAISEGAGAPEQYF. DNA of the CDR3: TGTGCCATCAGTGAAGGAGCGGGAGCCCCCGAGCAGTACTTC.

This clone was detected only once. CDR3 nucleotide sequence: TGTGCCAGCAGTTTATACTCCTTGAACACTGAAGCTTTCTTT. It yields the protein CASSLYSLNTEAFF. The chain recombines TRBV28 with TRBJ1-1; D is undetermined. CDR1 and CDR2 (germline): MDHEN, SYDVKM. Trimming took off 1 base at V and 0 bases at J, with 6 bases between the two ends. This CDR3 comprises 14 residues.

This clone was detected once. The CDR3 region is CATSREQGAGEQYF. The CDR3 region has the DNA TGTGCCACCAGCAGAGAACAGGGGGCAGGGGAGCAGTACTTC. The V call is TRBV15, the J call TRBJ2-7, with 9 positions matching TRBD1. With 0 bases clipped from V and 7 bases from J, the junction kept 4 bases outside the gene matches. The germline gives CDR1 LNHNV, CDR2 YYDKDF (reference sequence). The CDR3 has 14 residues.

This clone appeared a single time. Other DNA sequences in this sample translate to the same CDR3. This chain uses TRBV28 with TRBJ2-7; D call uncertain. The CDR3 is 10 residues long. The V gene's germline CDR1 is MDHEN and CDR2 SYDVKM. V was cut by 6 bases and J by 5 bases, with 5 bases left in between. The CDR3 DNA reads as TGTGCCAGCAGGGGCGACGAGCAGTACTTC. Translating it yields CASRGDEQYF.

The chain links TRBV5-1 to TRBJ2-1, with a tentative D call TRBD1 (5 bases). The ends were cut back, 0 bases at V and 2 bases at J, with 9 bases in the middle. The CDR3 is made up of 15 amino acids. Germline V lookup: CDR1 SGHRS, CDR2 YFSETQ. As DNA, the CDR3 is TGCGCCAGCAGCTTGGAAGCAGGGCCCTACAATGAGCAGTTCTTC. It yields the protein CASSLEAGPYNEQFF. The full variable domain, completed using reference TRBV5-1 and TRBJ2-1, is KAGVTQTPRYLIKTRGQQVTLSCSPISGHRSVSWYQQTPGQGLQFLFEYFSETQRNKGNFPGRFSGRQFSNSRSEMNVSTLELGDSALYLCASSLEAGPYNEQFFGPGTRLTVL.

The chain recombines TRBV6-1 with TRBJ2-7, with 10 bases lining up with TRBD2. After removal of 4 bases from V and 3 bases from J, the junction contained 12 bases not matched to a gene. The length of the CDR3 is 17 residues. Germline V lookup: CDR1 MNHNS, CDR2 SASEGT. CDR3 amino acids: CASSGGAGLAIDYEQYF. The CDR3 DNA follows: TGTGCCAGCAGTGGGGGGGCGGGACTAGCGATAGACTACGAGCAGTACTTC.

The chain is built from TRBV7-6 and TRBJ2-1; TRBD2 matches at 13 bases. The CDR3 has 16 residues. Germline-derived CDR1 and CDR2 are SGHVS and FNYEAQ. Unmatched junction bases numbered 4, after V lost 0 bases and J lost 8 bases. In DNA form, the CDR3 reads TGTGCCAGCAGCTTAGCGACTAGCGGGAGGATCGATGAGCAGTTCTTC. This gives the protein CASSLATSGRIDEQFF.

This clone has only one observation. This chain joins TRBV6-1 and TRBJ2-2; no reliable D call. CDR1 and CDR2 (germline): MNHNS, SASEGT. The CDR3 is made up of 15 amino acids. The germline V and J ends were trimmed by 3 bases and 0 bases, with 8 bases remaining between them. The DNA of the CDR3 is TGTGCCAGCAGTGATTGCACTACGAACACCGGGGAGCTGTTTTTT. This sequence encodes CASSDCTTNTGELFF.

The chain has TRBV27 and TRBJ1-2; 9 bases fit TRBD1. Per the germline V gene, CDR1 is MNHEY and CDR2 is SMNVEV (reference sequence). The V and J ends lost 6 bases and 2 bases, in that order; junction bases with no gene match: 13. The CDR3 has 17 residues. The CDR3 loop is CASRTLATGQGNYGYTF. The CDR3 nucleotides read TGTGCCAGCAGAACCCTCGCCACGGGACAGGGCAACTATGGCTACACCTTC.

The chain links TRBV5-1 to TRBJ2-5; the D gene is possibly TRBD2 (5 bases). The CDR3 is 16 residues long. Trimming stripped 4 bases from V and 6 bases from J, with 22 bases between. Germline CDR1 reads SGHRS; CDR2 reads YFSETQ. The CDR3 protein is CASSPGPGNGNQTQYF. DNA for the CDR3: TGCGCCAGCAGCCCCGGCCCGGGAAATGGAAACCAGACCCAGTACTTC.

The count of this clone is one. The rearrangement uses TRBV2 and TRBJ1-4, with 8 bases aligning to TRBD1. The trim removed 1 base at V and 5 bases at J, leaving 0 bases unmatched. There are 14 residues in the CDR3. CDR1 is SNHLY and CDR2 is FYNNEI in the germline V gene. The chain's CDR3 is CASSEDRGNEKLFF. The CDR3 DNA is TGTGCCAGCAGTGAAGACAGGGGGAATGAAAAACTGTTTTTT.

The CDR3 loop reads CASSQDRASGRSWGYEQYF. Here the CDR3 DNA reads TGCGCCAGCAGCCAAGATCGGGCTAGCGGGAGGAGTTGGGGCTACGAGCAGTACTTC. The rearrangement joins TRBV4-3 to TRBJ2-7; 11 bases fit TRBD2. CDR1 and CDR2 (germline): LGHNA, YSLEER. V trimming: 0 bases; J trimming: 3 bases; junction bases outside the gene matches: 13. This CDR3 has 19 amino acids.

J is TRBJ2-5 and V is TRBV2, with TRBD1 matching 8 bases. Germline V gene sequence: CDR1 SNHLY, CDR2 FYNNEI. V lost 4 bases to trimming and J lost 2 bases; unmatched junction nucleotides: 6. The length of the CDR3 is 15 residues. The chain's CDR3 is CASSARTGSQETQYF. CDR3 in DNA: TGTGCCAGCAGTGCACGGACAGGGTCACAAGAGACCCAGTACTTC.

The chain joins TRBV14 to TRBJ2-7; 7 bases match TRBD2. The germline CDR1 and CDR2 sequences are SGHDN and FVKESK. V lost 1 base and J lost 5; bases outside the gene matches: 5. CDR3 size: 14 residues. For the CDR3, the DNA is TGTGCCAGCAGCCAAGGAACTAGCGCTGACGAGCAGTACTTC. Translating it yields CASSQGTSADEQYF.

The chain couples TRBV4-2 to TRBJ1-2; D gene ambiguous. V shed 1 base and J shed 6 bases, with 6 bases lying between them. Germline CDR1 reads LGHNA; CDR2 reads YNFKEQ. The CDR3 covers 12 residues. This CDR3 reads CASSQVSDGYTF. The CDR3 DNA follows: TGTGCCAGCAGCCAAGTGTCGGATGGCTACACCTTC.

This chain uses TRBV5-6 with TRBJ2-7; the D gene is possibly TRBD2 (6 bases). This CDR3 is 13 amino acids long. V was cut by 0 bases and J by 5 bases, with 9 bases left in between. Germline CDR1 reads SGHDT; CDR2 reads YYEEEE. In DNA form, the CDR3 reads TGTGCCAGCAGCTTGGGGGGGGTCCACGAGCAGTACTTC. Amino acids: CASSLGGVHEQYF. The variable domain in full, with the rest retrieved from reference TRBV5-6 and TRBJ2-7, is DAGVTQSPTHLIKTRGQQVTLRCSPKSGHDTVSWYQQALGQGPQFIFQYYEEEERQRGNFPDRFSGHQFPNYSSELNVNALLLGDSALYLCASSLGGVHEQYFGPGTRLTVT.

This chain connects TRBV5-4 to TRBJ2-1; 12 bases agree with TRBD2. Germline assignment: CDR1 SGHNT and CDR2 YYREEE (reference sequence). Trimming cost V 6 bases and J 8 bases; bases outside gene matches: 9. This CDR3 region has 15 residues. DNA for the CDR3: TGTGCCAGCACCCCTCGGGCTAGCGGGAGGGATGAGCAGTTCTTC. Encoded protein: CASTPRASGRDEQFF.

Points on this clone: Sequence at one end of the junction differs from germline and may be a read error. The chain employs TRBV29-1 and TRBJ2-5; TRBD1 matches 12 bases. The germline CDR1 and CDR2 sequences are SQVTM and ANQGSEA. This CDR3 is 16 amino acids long. CDR3 DNA sequence: TGCAGCGTTGCGGGACAGGGGGCGTCCACCCAAGAGGCCCAGTACTTC. Amino acid sequence: CSVAGQGASTQEAQYF.

The chain joins TRBV10-3 to TRBJ2-5; a weak D match, TRBD2 (5 bases). Trimming removed 0 bases at V and 5 bases at J, with 13 bases between. CDR1 and CDR2 (germline): ENHRY, SYGVKD. The length of the CDR3 is 15 residues. CDR3: CAISESTASRETQYF. The CDR3 DNA follows: TGTGCCATCAGTGAGTCGACGGCTAGCCGCGAGACCCAGTACTTC.

The rearrangement joins TRBV4-2 to TRBJ2-5, with 10 bases lining up with TRBD1. This CDR3 region has 20 residues. J was trimmed by 1 base and V by 0 bases; bases with no gene match: 14. CDR1 and CDR2 (germline): LGHNA, YNFKEQ. CDR3 sequence: CASSQDRSTGGHASQETQYF. The CDR3 nucleotides read TGTGCCAGCAGCCAAGATCGTTCGACAGGGGGCCACGCTTCCCAAGAGACCCAGTACTTC.